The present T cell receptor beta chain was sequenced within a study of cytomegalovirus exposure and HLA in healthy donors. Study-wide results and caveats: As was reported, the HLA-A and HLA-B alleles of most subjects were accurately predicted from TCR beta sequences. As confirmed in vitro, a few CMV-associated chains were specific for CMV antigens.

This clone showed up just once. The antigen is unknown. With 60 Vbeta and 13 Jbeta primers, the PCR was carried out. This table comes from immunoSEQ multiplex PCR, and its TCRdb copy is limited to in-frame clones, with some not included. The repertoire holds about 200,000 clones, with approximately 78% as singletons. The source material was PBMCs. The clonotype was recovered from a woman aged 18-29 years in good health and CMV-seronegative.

CDR3 bases: TGCGCCAGCAGCTTGGGGGGGACTAGCGGCTACAATGAGCAGTTCTTC. It is translated as CASSLGGTSGYNEQFF. This sequence joins TRBV5-1 and TRBJ2-1; TRBD2 aligns across 11 bases. The J segment lost 3 bases and the V segment lost 0 bases, leaving 2 bases of the junction unmatched. Germline assignment: CDR1 SGHRS and CDR2 YFSETQ. CDR3 size: 16 residues.